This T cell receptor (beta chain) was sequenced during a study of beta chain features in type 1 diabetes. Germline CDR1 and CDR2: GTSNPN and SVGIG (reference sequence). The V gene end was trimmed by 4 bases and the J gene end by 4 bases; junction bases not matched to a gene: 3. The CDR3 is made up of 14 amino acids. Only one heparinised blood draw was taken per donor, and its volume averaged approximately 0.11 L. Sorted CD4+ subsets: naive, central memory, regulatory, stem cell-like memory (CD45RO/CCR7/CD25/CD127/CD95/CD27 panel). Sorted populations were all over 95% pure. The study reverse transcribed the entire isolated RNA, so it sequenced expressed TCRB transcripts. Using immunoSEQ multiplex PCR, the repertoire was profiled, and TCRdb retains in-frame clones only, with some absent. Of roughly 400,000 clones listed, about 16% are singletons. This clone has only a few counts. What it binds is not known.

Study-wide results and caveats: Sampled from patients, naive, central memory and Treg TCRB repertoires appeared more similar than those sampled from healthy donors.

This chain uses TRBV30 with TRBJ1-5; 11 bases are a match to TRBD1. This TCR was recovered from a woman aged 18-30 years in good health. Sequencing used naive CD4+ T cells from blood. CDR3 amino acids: CAWTRDRGNQPQHF. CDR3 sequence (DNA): TGTGCCTGGACCCGGGACAGGGGGAATCAGCCCCAGCATTTT. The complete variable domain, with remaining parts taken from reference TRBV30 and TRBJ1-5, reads SQTIHQWPATLVQPVGSPLSLECTVEGTSNPNLYWYRQAAGRGLQLLFYSVGIGQISSEVPQNLSASRPQDRQFILSSKKLLLSDSGFYLCAWTRDRGNQPQHFGDGTRLSIL.